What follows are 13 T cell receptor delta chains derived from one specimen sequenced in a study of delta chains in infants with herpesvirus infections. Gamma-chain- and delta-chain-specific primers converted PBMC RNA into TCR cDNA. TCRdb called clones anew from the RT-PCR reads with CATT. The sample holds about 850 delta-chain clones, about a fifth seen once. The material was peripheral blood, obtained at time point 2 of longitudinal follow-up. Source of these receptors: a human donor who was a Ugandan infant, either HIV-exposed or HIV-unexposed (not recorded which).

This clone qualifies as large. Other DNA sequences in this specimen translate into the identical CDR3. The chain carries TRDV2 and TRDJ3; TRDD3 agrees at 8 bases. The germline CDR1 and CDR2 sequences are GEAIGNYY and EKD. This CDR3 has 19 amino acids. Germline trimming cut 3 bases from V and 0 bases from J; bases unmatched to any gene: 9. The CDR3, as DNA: TGTGCCTGTGACTCGCTACTGGGGGGACACTCCTGGGACACCCGACAGATGTTTTTC. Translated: CACDSLLGGHSWDTRQMFF.

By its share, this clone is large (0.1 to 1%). The CDR3 DNA sequence: TGTGCCTTTGTGGGGAGGGCCTTAACTAGCTACCGGACAGCACAACTCTTCTTT. Encoded protein: CAFVGRALTSYRTAQLFF. V and J are TRDV3 and TRDJ2; tentative D call: TRDD3 (5 bases). Trimming shortened V by 2 bases and J by 4 bases, and 26 bases separated the two germline ends. Per the germline V gene, CDR1 is TVYSNPD and CDR2 is GDNSRS (reference sequence). This CDR3 has 18 amino acids.

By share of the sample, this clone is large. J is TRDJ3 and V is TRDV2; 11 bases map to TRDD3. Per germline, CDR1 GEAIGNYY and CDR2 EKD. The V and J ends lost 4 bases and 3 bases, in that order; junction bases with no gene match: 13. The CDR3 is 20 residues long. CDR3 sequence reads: CACDRMGDTRMSWDTRQMFF. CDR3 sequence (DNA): TGTGCCTGTGATAGAATGGGGGATACGCGAATGAGCTGGGACACCCGACAGATGTTTTTC.

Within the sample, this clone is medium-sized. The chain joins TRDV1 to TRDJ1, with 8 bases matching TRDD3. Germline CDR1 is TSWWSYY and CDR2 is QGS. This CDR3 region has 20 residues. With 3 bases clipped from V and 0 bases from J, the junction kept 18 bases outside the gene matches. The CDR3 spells CALGDSSPSYWGPYTDKLIF. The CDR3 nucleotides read TGTGCTCTTGGGGATTCGTCCCCCTCATACTGGGGGCCTTACACCGATAAACTCATCTTT.

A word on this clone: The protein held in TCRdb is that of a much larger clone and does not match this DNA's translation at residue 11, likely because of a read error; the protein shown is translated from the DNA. The CDR3 sequence is CAFTLGDTKTVTDKLIF. The CDR3 region has the DNA TGTGCCTTTACGCTGGGGGATACTAAGACAGTCACCGATAAACTCATCTTT. The rearrangement links TRDV3 to TRDJ1; 11 bases are shared with TRDD3. V lost 1 base and J lost 1; bases outside the gene matches: 11. The CDR3 sequence is 17 residues long. CDR1 is TVYSNPD and CDR2 is GDNSRS in the germline V gene (reference sequence).

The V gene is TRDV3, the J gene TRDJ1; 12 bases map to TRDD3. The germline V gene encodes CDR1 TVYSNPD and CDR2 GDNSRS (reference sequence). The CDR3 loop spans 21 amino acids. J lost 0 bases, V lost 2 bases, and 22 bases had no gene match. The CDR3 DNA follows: TGTGCCTTTTTAGCGGCACTTCGCTGGGGGATACGACCCCGACACACCGATAAACTCATCTTT. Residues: CAFLAALRWGIRPRHTDKLIF.

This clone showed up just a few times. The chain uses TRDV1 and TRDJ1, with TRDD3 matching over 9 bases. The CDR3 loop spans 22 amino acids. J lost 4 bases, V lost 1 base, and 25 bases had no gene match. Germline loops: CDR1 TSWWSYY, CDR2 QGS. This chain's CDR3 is CALGEPPLITGGGYRGIDKLIF. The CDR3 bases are TGTGCTCTTGGGGAACCCCCCCTCATTACGGGCGGGGGATACCGGGGAATCGATAAACTCATCTTT.

For the CDR3, the DNA is TGTGCCTGTGACGCCCTCGTACTGGGGGATACCGAGTGCTCCTGGGACACCCGACAGATGTTTTTC. Encoded protein: CACDALVLGDTECSWDTRQMFF. This sequence joins TRDV2 and TRDJ3; 12 bases line up with TRDD3. J was trimmed by 0 bases and V by 3 bases; bases with no gene match: 14. The length of the CDR3 is 22 residues. CDR1 GEAIGNYY and CDR2 EKD come from the germline V gene.

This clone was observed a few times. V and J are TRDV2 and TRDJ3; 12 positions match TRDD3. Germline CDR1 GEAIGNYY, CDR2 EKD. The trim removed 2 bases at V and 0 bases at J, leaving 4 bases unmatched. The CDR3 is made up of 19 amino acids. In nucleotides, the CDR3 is TGTGCCTGTGACAAAATACTGGGGGATACCTCCTGGGACACCCGACAGATGTTTTTC. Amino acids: CACDKILGDTSWDTRQMFF.

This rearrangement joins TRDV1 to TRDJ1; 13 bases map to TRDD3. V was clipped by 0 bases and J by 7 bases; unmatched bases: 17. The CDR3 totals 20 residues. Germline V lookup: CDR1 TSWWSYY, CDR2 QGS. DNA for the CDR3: TGTGCTCTTGGGGAACTCCCCAACTGGGGGATACGCCCCCAAAAACGTAAACTCATCTTT. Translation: CALGELPNWGIRPQKRKLIF.

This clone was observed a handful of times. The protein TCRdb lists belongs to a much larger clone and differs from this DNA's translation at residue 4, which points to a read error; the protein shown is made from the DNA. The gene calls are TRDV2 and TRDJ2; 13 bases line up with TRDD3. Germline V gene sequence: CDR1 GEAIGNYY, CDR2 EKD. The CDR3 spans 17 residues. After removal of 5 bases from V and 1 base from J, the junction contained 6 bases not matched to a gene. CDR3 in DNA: TGTGCCTGTGGTGGACTGGGGGATACGGATTTGACAGCACAACTCTTCTTT. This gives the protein CACGGLGDTDLTAQLFF.

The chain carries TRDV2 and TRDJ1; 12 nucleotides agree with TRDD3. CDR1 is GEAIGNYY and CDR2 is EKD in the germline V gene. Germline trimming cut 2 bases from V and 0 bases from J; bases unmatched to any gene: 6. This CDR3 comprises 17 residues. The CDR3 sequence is CACDSTGGYWDTDKLIF. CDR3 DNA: TGTGCCTGTGACAGTACTGGGGGATACTGGGACACCGATAAACTCATCTTT.

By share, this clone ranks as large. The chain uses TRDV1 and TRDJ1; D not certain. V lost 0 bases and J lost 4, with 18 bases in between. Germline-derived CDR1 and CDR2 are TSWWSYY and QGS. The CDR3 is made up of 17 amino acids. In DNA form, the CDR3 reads TGTGCTCTTGGGGAACTGGGAGGTACTACTGTCGGCGATAAACTCATCTTT. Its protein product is CALGELGGTTVGDKLIF.